These T cell receptor beta chains were read from a single sample in a study of OX40 agonist ivuxolimab in advanced cancers. Clones were sequenced by immunoSEQ multiplex PCR, and TCRdb holds only the in-frame ones, with some missing. The data show 45,000 to 65,000 clones, nearly 80% seen once. The source was CD4+ or CD8+ T cells sorted from blood, collected in a trial of the OX40 agonist ivuxolimab. These receptor sequences come from an adult with an advanced solid tumor such as melanoma, head and neck, liver or kidney cancer. The CDR3 runs from the conserved cysteine through the conserved F or W. The D gene is left open where the match is weak. Only part of the rows carry a size: once, few, many, or a class if the clone is expanded.

D gene: TRBD1; J gene: TRBJ1-5; V gene: TRBV6-5; clone size: .; CDR3 protein: CASSSRQGGNQPQHF; CDR3 DNA: TGTGCCAGCAGTTCCCGACAGGGTGGGAATCAGCCCCAGCATTTT
D gene: .; J gene: TRBJ2-1; V gene: TRBV6-6; clone size: .; CDR3 protein: CASLEMSEQFF; CDR3 DNA: TGTGCCAGCTTGGAGATGAGTGAGCAGTTCTTC
D gene: TRBD1; J gene: TRBJ1-1; V gene: TRBV11-3; clone size: .; CDR3 protein: CASSTQGTLTEAFF; CDR3 DNA: TGTGCCAGCAGCACACAGGGGACGCTCACTGAAGCTTTCTTT
D gene: .; J gene: TRBJ2-5; V gene: TRBV4-3; clone size: .; CDR3 protein: CASSRDYQETQYF; CDR3 DNA: TGCGCCAGCAGCCGGGACTACCAAGAGACCCAGTACTTC
D gene: TRBD2; J gene: TRBJ2-3; V gene: TRBV19; clone size: .; CDR3 protein: CASSPTSGRFDTQYF; CDR3 DNA: TGTGCCAGTAGTCCGACTAGCGGGAGGTTTGATACGCAGTATTTT
D gene: .; J gene: TRBJ1-2; V gene: TRBV7-2; clone size: .; CDR3 protein: CASSQGTSNYGYTF; CDR3 DNA: TGTGCCAGCAGCCAAGGGACGTCGAACTATGGCTACACCTTC
D gene: .; J gene: TRBJ2-2; V gene: TRBV30; clone size: .; CDR3 protein: CSWGPSNHGELFF; CDR3 DNA: TGTAGCTGGGGGCCGAGCAACCACGGGGAGCTGTTTTTT
D gene: TRBD2; J gene: TRBJ2-3; V gene: TRBV6-1; clone size: .; CDR3 protein: CASKRDLGFDTQYF; CDR3 DNA: TGTGCCAGTAAGCGGGACCTGGGCTTTGATACGCAGTATTTT
D gene: .; J gene: TRBJ2-3; V gene: TRBV7-2; clone size: .; CDR3 protein: CASSQRPGGDTDTQYF; CDR3 DNA: TGTGCCAGCAGCCAAAGGCCAGGGGGGGACACAGATACGCAGTATTTT
D gene: TRBD1; J gene: TRBJ1-5; V gene: TRBV29-1; clone size: .; CDR3 protein: CSVEGGGGNQPQHF; CDR3 DNA: TGCAGCGTTGAAGGAGGGGGCGGCAATCAGCCCCAGCATTTT
D gene: .; J gene: TRBJ1-3; V gene: TRBV6-5; clone size: .; CDR3 protein: CASRGLNSGNTIYF; CDR3 DNA: TGTGCCAGCAGAGGCTTAAACTCTGGAAACACCATATATTTT
D gene: .; J gene: TRBJ2-2; V gene: TRBV9; clone size: .; CDR3 protein: CASSVGPLAGELFF; CDR3 DNA: TGTGCCAGCAGTGTGGGACCACTGGCCGGGGAGCTGTTTTTT
D gene: TRBD1; J gene: TRBJ1-2; V gene: TRBV14; clone size: .; CDR3 protein: CASSQGTGRGPYGYTF; CDR3 DNA: TGTGCCAGCAGCCAAGGGACAGGGAGGGGACCCTATGGCTACACCTTC
D gene: .; J gene: TRBJ1-3; V gene: TRBV19; clone size: .; CDR3 protein: CASSIARNSGNTIYF; CDR3 DNA: TGTGCCAGTAGTATCGCCAGAAACTCTGGAAACACCATATATTTT
D gene: .; J gene: TRBJ2-5; V gene: TRBV29-1; clone size: few; CDR3 protein: CSVEAVGGPETQYF; CDR3 DNA: TGCAGCGTTGAAGCTGTGGGGGGCCCCGAGACCCAGTACTTC
D gene: TRBD2; J gene: TRBJ2-5; V gene: TRBV7-8; clone size: .; CDR3 protein: CASSSTGTSGRRKAQYF; CDR3 DNA: TGTGCCAGCAGCTCAACCGGGACTAGCGGGAGGAGAAAGGCCCAGTACTTC
D gene: .; J gene: TRBJ1-1; V gene: TRBV18; clone size: .; CDR3 protein: CASSPDGGVAAFF; CDR3 DNA: TGTGCCAGCTCACCGGATGGAGGGGTTGCGGCTTTCTTT
D gene: .; J gene: TRBJ1-1; V gene: TRBV6-5; clone size: .; CDR3 protein: CASKVVRMNTEAFF; CDR3 DNA: TGTGCCAGCAAGGTTGTTCGGATGAACACTGAAGCTTTCTTT
D gene: .; J gene: TRBJ1-1; V gene: TRBV28; clone size: .; CDR3 protein: CASSLLDTEAFF; CDR3 DNA: TGTGCCAGCAGTTTATTGGACACTGAAGCTTTCTTT
D gene: TRBD1; J gene: TRBJ2-3; V gene: TRBV29-1; clone size: .; CDR3 protein: CSVAGQSTDTQYF; CDR3 DNA: TGCAGCGTTGCGGGACAGAGCACAGATACGCAGTATTTT
D gene: .; J gene: TRBJ2-7; V gene: TRBV30; clone size: once; CDR3 protein: CAWKRAAGGEQYF; CDR3 DNA: TGTGCCTGGAAAAGGGCCGCGGGTGGCGAGCAGTACTTC
D gene: TRBD2; J gene: TRBJ2-7; V gene: TRBV6-5; clone size: .; CDR3 protein: CASSRAGTNYEQYF; CDR3 DNA: TGTGCCAGCAGTCGTGCCGGGACTAACTACGAGCAGTACTTC
D gene: .; J gene: TRBJ2-3; V gene: TRBV19; clone size: .; CDR3 protein: CASSIGRGAGEDTQYF; CDR3 DNA: TGTGCCAGTAGTATAGGCAGAGGGGCTGGGGAAGATACGCAGTATTTT
D gene: .; J gene: TRBJ2-6; V gene: TRBV29-1; clone size: .; CDR3 protein: CSVEKPDRAGANVLTF; CDR3 DNA: TGCAGCGTGGAAAAACCGGACAGAGCTGGGGCCAACGTCCTGACTTTC
D gene: .; J gene: TRBJ1-2; V gene: TRBV28; clone size: few; CDR3 protein: CASHRQETNYGYTF; CDR3 DNA: TGTGCCAGCCACCGACAGGAGACTAACTATGGCTACACCTTC
D gene: .; J gene: TRBJ1-6; V gene: TRBV5-1; clone size: .; CDR3 protein: CASSPRGGNSPLHF; CDR3 DNA: TGCGCCAGCAGCCCTCGGGGGGGTAATTCACCCCTCCACTTT
D gene: .; J gene: TRBJ2-6; V gene: TRBV28; clone size: .; CDR3 protein: CASSPPRLGPGANVLTF; CDR3 DNA: TGTGCCAGCAGCCCCCCGCGCCTAGGGCCTGGGGCCAACGTCCTGACTTTC
D gene: .; J gene: TRBJ2-1; V gene: TRBV2; clone size: .; CDR3 protein: CASTSQGYNEQFF; CDR3 DNA: TGTGCCAGCACTTCACAGGGTTACAATGAGCAGTTCTTC
D gene: .; J gene: TRBJ2-1; V gene: TRBV30; clone size: .; CDR3 protein: CAWSSVPHGEQFF; CDR3 DNA: TGTGCCTGGAGTAGCGTACCCCACGGTGAGCAGTTCTTC
D gene: .; J gene: TRBJ2-6; V gene: TRBV27; clone size: .; CDR3 protein: CASSLRGSGANVLTF; CDR3 DNA: TGTGCCAGCAGTCTCAGGGGATCTGGGGCCAACGTCCTGACTTTC
D gene: .; J gene: TRBJ1-1; V gene: TRBV7-2; clone size: .; CDR3 protein: CASSLEKLDTEAFF; CDR3 DNA: TGTGCCAGCAGCTTAGAAAAGCTGGACACTGAAGCTTTCTTT
D gene: .; J gene: TRBJ1-2; V gene: TRBV6-1; clone size: .; CDR3 protein: CASSGVIPGYTF; CDR3 DNA: TGTGCCAGCAGTGGCGTAATCCCAGGCTACACCTTC
D gene: .; J gene: TRBJ2-2; V gene: TRBV5-1; clone size: .; CDR3 protein: CASRPRPDGELFF; CDR3 DNA: TGCGCCAGCAGGCCCAGACCGGACGGGGAGCTGTTTTTT
D gene: .; J gene: TRBJ1-2; V gene: TRBV6-1; clone size: .; CDR3 protein: CASSLGQFYGYTF; CDR3 DNA: TGTGCCAGCAGTCTAGGACAGTTCTATGGCTACACCTTC
D gene: .; J gene: TRBJ2-5; V gene: TRBV7-2; clone size: .; CDR3 protein: CASSLEYAFQETQYF; CDR3 DNA: TGTGCCAGCAGCTTAGAGTACGCTTTCCAAGAGACCCAGTACTTC
D gene: .; J gene: TRBJ2-5; V gene: TRBV7-2; clone size: .; CDR3 protein: CASSSRTLDGETQYF; CDR3 DNA: TGTGCCAGCAGCTCCCGGACACTAGACGGAGAGACCCAGTACTTC
D gene: TRBD1; J gene: TRBJ1-5; V gene: TRBV6-1; clone size: .; CDR3 protein: CASSEVNRGLNQPQHF; CDR3 DNA: TGTGCCAGCAGTGAAGTAAACAGGGGACTTAATCAGCCCCAGCATTTT
D gene: TRBD1; J gene: TRBJ1-3; V gene: TRBV7-3; clone size: .; CDR3 protein: CASSRTGTGNTIYF; CDR3 DNA: TGTGCCAGCAGCAGGACAGGGACTGGAAACACCATATATTTT
D gene: .; J gene: TRBJ2-5; V gene: TRBV7-6; clone size: .; CDR3 protein: CASSLGTAKETQYF; CDR3 DNA: TGTGCCAGCAGCTTAGGGACAGCAAAAGAGACCCAGTACTTC
D gene: TRBD2; J gene: TRBJ2-3; V gene: TRBV29-1; clone size: .; CDR3 protein: CSIRAGGTDTQYF; CDR3 DNA: TGCAGCATTAGAGCGGGAGGCACAGATACGCAGTATTTT
D gene: .; J gene: TRBJ1-6; V gene: TRBV28; clone size: .; CDR3 protein: CASRAPPYAPLHF; CDR3 DNA: TGTGCCAGCAGGGCACCCCCTTACGCACCCCTCCACTTT
D gene: .; J gene: TRBJ2-7; V gene: TRBV28; clone size: once; CDR3 protein: CASSRPGAYEQYF; CDR3 DNA: TGTGCCAGCAGCCGGCCGGGGGCCTACGAGCAGTACTTC
D gene: TRBD1; J gene: TRBJ1-4; V gene: TRBV6-5; clone size: .; CDR3 protein: CASSRDRVYEKLFF; CDR3 DNA: TGTGCCAGCAGTAGGGACAGGGTTTATGAAAAACTGTTTTTT
D gene: .; J gene: TRBJ2-5; V gene: TRBV11-3; clone size: .; CDR3 protein: CASSLDRETQYF; CDR3 DNA: TGTGCCAGCAGCTTAGATCGGGAGACCCAGTACTTC
D gene: .; J gene: TRBJ2-5; V gene: TRBV5-1; clone size: few; CDR3 protein: CASSLDGGDEETQYF; CDR3 DNA: TGCGCCAGCAGCTTGGATGGAGGGGATGAAGAGACCCAGTACTTC
D gene: TRBD1; J gene: TRBJ2-3; V gene: TRBV9; clone size: .; CDR3 protein: CASSVATGGRSDTQYF; CDR3 DNA: TGTGCCAGCAGCGTAGCGACAGGGGGCAGGTCGGATACGCAGTATTTT
D gene: .; J gene: TRBJ1-2; V gene: TRBV6-1; clone size: .; CDR3 protein: CASSPSGTPTGGYTF; CDR3 DNA: TGTGCCAGCAGTCCTTCGGGGACGCCGACGGGAGGCTACACCTTC
D gene: TRBD2; J gene: TRBJ2-5; V gene: TRBV5-1; clone size: .; CDR3 protein: CASSFPIAGGAQETQYF; CDR3 DNA: TGCGCCAGCAGCTTCCCTATAGCGGGAGGTGCCCAAGAGACCCAGTACTTC